This T cell receptor (beta chain) stems from a study of regulatory T cells in long-lasting Graves disease. Notes on this clonotype: The antigen is undetermined.

General study findings and limits: Examination was confined to peripheral blood, excluding thyroid tissue. Having only a small sample size may have limited accuracy.

Researchers made TCR beta libraries by using iRepertoire HTBI primers and running Arm-PCR on CDR3 regions. TCRdb re-analysed the multiplex PCR reads in MiXCR, keeping a single row per CDR3 protein. The sample yields about 460,000 distinct CDR3 sequences, 14% seen once. Sample time point: newly diagnosed GD, antithyroid drugs for less than 3 months. The authors made the TCR library using RNA they extracted from PBMCs. This same sample was also part of a study on T cells in Graves' hyperthyroidism and ophthalmopathy. That paper states: HTBI primers were employed in a first-round RT-PCR of the TCR CDR3. Blood samples included most of the expanded thyroid clonotypes exceeding 0.001.

This TCR was recovered from a woman aged 50 to 60 with Graves disease. Sequencing was performed on peripheral blood mononuclear cells (PBMCs), taken at new diagnosis, from a patient treated with antithyroid drugs.

CDR3 in DNA: TGCGCCAGCAGCGTTGACTTAGCGGGAGGGGTGGTAGATACGCAGTATTTT. It is translated as CASSVDLAGGVVDTQYF. The rearrangement uses TRBV5-1 and TRBJ2-3; TRBD2 agrees at 11 bases. Germline CDR1 reads SGHRS; CDR2 reads YFSETQ. J gave up 5 bases and V 4 bases, and 12 bases lay outside the gene matches. The CDR3 loop spans 17 amino acids.